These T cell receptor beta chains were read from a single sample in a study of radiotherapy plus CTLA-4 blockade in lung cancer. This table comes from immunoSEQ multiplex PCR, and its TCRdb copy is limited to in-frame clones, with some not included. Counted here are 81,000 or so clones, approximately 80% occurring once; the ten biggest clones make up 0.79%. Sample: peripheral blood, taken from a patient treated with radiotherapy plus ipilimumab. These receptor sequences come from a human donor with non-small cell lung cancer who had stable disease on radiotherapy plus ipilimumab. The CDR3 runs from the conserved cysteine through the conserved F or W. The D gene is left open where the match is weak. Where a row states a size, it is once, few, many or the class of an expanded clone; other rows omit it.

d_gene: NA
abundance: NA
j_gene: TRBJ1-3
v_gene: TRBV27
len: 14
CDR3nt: TGTGCCAGCAGTCCCCGGGCTTCTGTTAACACCATATATTTT
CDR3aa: CASSPRASVNTIYF

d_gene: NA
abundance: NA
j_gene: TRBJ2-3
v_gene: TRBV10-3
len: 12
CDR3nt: TGTGCCATCAGTGAGAGGGCAGATACGCAGTATTTT
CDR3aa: CAISERADTQYF

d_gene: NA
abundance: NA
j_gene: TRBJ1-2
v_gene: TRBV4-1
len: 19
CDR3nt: TGCGCCAGCAGCCAAGATATTGGCTTCGTGGCAGGGCGCCAGGGTGGCTACACCTTC
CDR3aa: CASSQDIGFVAGRQGGYTF

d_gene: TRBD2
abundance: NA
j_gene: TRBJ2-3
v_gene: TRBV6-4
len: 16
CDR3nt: TGTGCCAGCAGTGTCAGAAGCGGGGGGGGAACAGATACGCAGTATTTT
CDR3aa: CASSVRSGGGTDTQYF

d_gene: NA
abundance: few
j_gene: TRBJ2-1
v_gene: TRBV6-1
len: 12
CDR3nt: TGTGCCAGCAGTACCACTAGGGACGAGCAGTTCTTC
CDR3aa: CASSTTRDEQFF

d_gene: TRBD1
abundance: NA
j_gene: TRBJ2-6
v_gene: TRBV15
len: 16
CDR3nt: TGTGCCACCAGCACAGGGGGCGGCTCTGGGGCCAACGTCCTGACTTTC
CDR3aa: CATSTGGGSGANVLTF

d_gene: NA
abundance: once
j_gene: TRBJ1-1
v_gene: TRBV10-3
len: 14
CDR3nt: TGTGCCATCAGTGTCGGAGGACTGAACACTGAAGCTTTCTTT
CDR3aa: CAISVGGLNTEAFF

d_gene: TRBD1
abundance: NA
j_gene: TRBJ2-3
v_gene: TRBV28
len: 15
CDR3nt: TGTGCCAGCAGTTTCAAACCCCGGGACAGGGATACGCAGTATTTT
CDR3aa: CASSFKPRDRDTQYF

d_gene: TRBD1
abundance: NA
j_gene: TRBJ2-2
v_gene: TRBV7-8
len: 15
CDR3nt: TGTGCCAGCAGCACGGACAGGGGGCTTGCCGGGGAGCTGTTTTTT
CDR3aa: CASSTDRGLAGELFF

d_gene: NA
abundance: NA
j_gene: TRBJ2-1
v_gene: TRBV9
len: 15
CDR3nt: TGTGCCAGCTCCTTTAGCGAGAACTCCTACAATGAGCAGTTCTTC
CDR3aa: CASSFSENSYNEQFF